This T cell receptor beta chain was sequenced during a study of blood T cell repertoires in COVID-19. Overall study context: The United States, Italy and Spain provided the acute and convalescent COVID-19 samples. Nucleic acid was either cDNA or gDNA, and it came from T cells, B-cell-depleted T cells, or PBMCs.

In the authors' methods: Reference gene primers were amplified, and this amplification served to estimate nucleated cell counts. Method: immunoSEQ multiplex PCR; TCRdb's copy keeps in-frame clones and lacks some. V, J and clone size were drawn from that table, and D and trimming were deduced from the DNA. This table has 300,000 to 450,000 clones, 85% to 90% appearing once. The sequenced sample consisted of PBMCs or T cells enriched from blood (not recorded which). The sequence was obtained from a woman under 30 who had recovered from COVID-19.

For the CDR3, the DNA is TGTGCCAGCAGCTTGGAGGGCAGGGGACGAGAGACCCAGTACTTC. This codes for CASSLEGRGRETQYF. J is TRBJ2-5 and V is TRBV5-4; weak D call: TRBD1 (6 bases). Germline V gene data show CDR1 as SGHNT and CDR2 as YYREEE (reference sequence). V dropped 0 bases and J dropped 4 bases, with 13 bases sitting between them. The CDR3 loop spans 15 amino acids.